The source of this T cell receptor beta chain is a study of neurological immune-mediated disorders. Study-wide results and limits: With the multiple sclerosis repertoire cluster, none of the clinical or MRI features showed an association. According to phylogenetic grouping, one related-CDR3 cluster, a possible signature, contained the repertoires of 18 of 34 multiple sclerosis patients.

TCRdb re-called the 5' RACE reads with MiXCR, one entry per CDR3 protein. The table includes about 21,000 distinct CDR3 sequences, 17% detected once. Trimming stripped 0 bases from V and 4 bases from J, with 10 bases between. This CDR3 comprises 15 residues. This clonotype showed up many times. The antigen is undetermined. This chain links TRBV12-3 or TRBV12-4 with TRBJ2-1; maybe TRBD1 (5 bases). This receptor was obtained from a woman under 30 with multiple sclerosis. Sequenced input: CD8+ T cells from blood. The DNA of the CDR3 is TGTGCCAGCAGTTTAGCAGGGGTGGTTTACAATGAGCAGTTCTTC. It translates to CASSLAGVVYNEQFF.